This paragraph covers one T cell receptor beta chain sequence. Its target is not known. The sample originates from a study of CD8+ T cells in alopecia areata. Study at large: Treated patients were given oral tofacitinib, which was dosed at 5 to 10 mg twice daily.

Study conclusions and caveats: Alopecia totalis/universalis scalp especially showed more expanded CD8+ clones than normal scalp. Relative to mice, TCR sharing across patients was less clear, a difference possibly HLA-related.

TCR sequencing used cDNA made by reverse transcription of extracted RNA. TCRdb's table, derived via immunoSEQ multiplex PCR, lists solely in-frame clones and lacks some. The table lists around 160,000 clones, roughly 50% of them singletons. This CDR3 has 13 residues. CDR1 is SQVTM and CDR2 is ANQGSEA in the germline V gene. Germline trimming cut 7 bases from V and 3 bases from J; bases unmatched to any gene: 4. Obtained from alopecia areata patients were lesional scalp punch biopsies along with peripheral blood. What was sequenced was CD4+ T cells sorted from blood. J is TRBJ1-4 and V is TRBV29-1; 8 bases are shared with TRBD1. This TCR came from a human donor with alopecia areata. In nucleotides, the CDR3 is TGCAGCGCACGACAGGGGCCTAATGAAAAACTGTTTTTT. This codes for CSARQGPNEKLFF.